This T cell receptor (beta chain) originates from a study of response to subunit inactivated influenza vaccine (dated by TCRdb to between 2017 and 2018). Notes on the research overall: The study used deep quantitative T cell receptor repertoire profiling to track responses to a trivalent subunit inactivated influenza vaccine.

Receptors were amplified or captured by RT-PCR. Sequencing was carried out with an Illumina HiSeq 2500. TCRdb trimmed public reads at Q25 via fastp, called clones via MiXCR and kept in-frame beta chains. Rows are unified per CDR3 protein, each entry keeping the most common DNA and genes. The sample has 650,000 to 800,000 distinct CDR3 sequences on record, around 18% of them singletons. The ten most abundant clones make up under 13% of the sample. V drops 8 bases and J drops 9 bases, leaving 20 bases in between. The CDR3, cysteine through phenylalanine, is 14 amino acids long. The read is trimmed to its CDR3 DNA, 42 bases read in frame from base 1. The germline V gene (reference sequence) provides CDR1 SEHNR and CDR2 FQNEAQ. This clonotype was found a few times. No cognate antigen has been identified for it. Within one base of it there is no much larger clone, and no base qualities were kept. Overall study results and their limits: The authors suggested that each seasonal influenza vaccination may recruit only a limited number of new T cells.

The clonotype was recovered from a man aged 50-59 years who received an inactivated influenza vaccine. Donor details come from another sample of the same person, matched by shared clones. Here the sequenced sample was PBMCs from blood, taken 5 to 6 days after vaccination. Here the chain combines TRBV7-9 and TRBJ2-1; the D gene is possibly TRBD2, with 5 bases matching. The DNA sequence is given as TGTGCCAGCGGAAAAGGGATCCTAAGCGGTGAGCAGTTCTTC. This translates into CASGKGILSGEQFF.